These 21 T cell receptor beta chains were sequenced from one sample in a study of OX40 agonist ivuxolimab in advanced cancers. Only in-frame clones appear in the TCRdb table, and some are missing; sequencing was by immunoSEQ multiplex PCR. The table has fewer than 70,000 clones, 86% seen once. The source material was CD4+ or CD8+ T cells sorted from blood, sampled in a trial of the OX40 agonist ivuxolimab. The receptors here all came from an adult with an advanced solid tumor such as melanoma, head and neck, liver or kidney cancer.

V and J are TRBV6-1 and TRBJ1-6, with no clear D. Germline V lookup: CDR1 MNHNS, CDR2 SASEGT. The V end was cut by 3 bases, the J end by 9 bases, with 6 bases between. This CDR3 region has 12 residues. CDR3 sequence: CASSDPTSPLHF. The CDR3 coding sequence is TGTGCCAGCAGTGACCCAACTTCACCCCTCCACTTT.

This clone came up a few times. The V gene is TRBV10-3, the J gene TRBJ1-1; possibly TRBD1 for D (5 bases). CDR3 length: 15 residues. The germline CDR1 and CDR2 sequences are ENHRY and SYGVKD. V lost 2 bases, J lost 1 base, and 11 bases lay in between. The CDR3 protein is CAISEVRGANTEAFF. CDR3 DNA sequence: TGTGCCATCAGTGAGGTGAGGGGCGCGAACACTGAAGCTTTCTTT.

The chain uses TRBV7-8 and TRBJ2-2; D unresolved. V was pared by 2 bases and J by 1 base, with 17 bases between. The germline gives CDR1 SGHVS, CDR2 FQNEAQ. The CDR3 loop spans 18 amino acids. CDR3 sequence (DNA): TGTGCCAGCAGCTTATGGTTAAGGGCTGGGATGAACACCGGGGAGCTGTTTTTT. As protein: CASSLWLRAGMNTGELFF.

This clone was seen just once. CDR3 sequence reads: CASTTGRGSGDTQYF. CDR3 sequence (DNA): TGCGCCAGCACGACAGGGAGGGGGTCGGGAGATACGCAGTATTTT. The chain employs TRBV5-1 and TRBJ2-3; tentatively, D is TRBD1 or TRBD2 (7 bases each). The CDR3 is 15 residues long. Trimming took off 6 bases at V and 5 bases at J, with 19 bases between the two ends. Germline CDR1 SGHRS, CDR2 YFSETQ.

The CDR3 sequence is CASRRTGGPNQPQHF. The CDR3 DNA is TGTGCCAGCAGACGAACAGGGGGCCCCAATCAGCCCCAGCATTTT. This chain uses TRBV6-5 with TRBJ1-5, with 9 nucleotides matching TRBD1. After removal of 6 bases from V and 3 bases from J, the junction contained 6 bases not matched to a gene. Germline-derived CDR1 and CDR2 are MNHEY and SVGAGI. CDR3 length equals 15 residues.

J is TRBJ2-1 and V is TRBV7-9, with D uncertain. The V and J ends lost 1 base and 3 bases respectively, with 7 bases between them. CDR1 is SEHNR and CDR2 is FQNEAQ in the germline V gene (reference sequence). The CDR3 length is 14 residues. The CDR3 is CASSLVQIYNEQFF. The CDR3 nucleotides are TGTGCCAGCAGCTTAGTCCAGATCTACAATGAGCAGTTCTTC.

The rearrangement joins TRBV6-5 to TRBJ1-2, with 8 positions matching TRBD1. Germline-derived CDR1 and CDR2 are MNHEY and SVGAGI. Unmatched junction bases numbered 14, after V lost 6 bases and J lost 8 bases. The CDR3 length is 15 residues. The CDR3 DNA sequence: TGTGCCAGCAGACGACAGGGACAGGTTTCTTTCGGCTACACCTTC. As protein: CASRRQGQVSFGYTF.

The genes are TRBV4-1 and TRBJ2-7, with 9 bases identical to TRBD2. Germline V gene sequence: CDR1 MGHRA, CDR2 YSYEKL. V was clipped by 3 bases and J by 2 bases; unmatched bases: 5. The CDR3 is 15 residues long. For the CDR3, the DNA is TGCGCCAGCAGCCAGCTAAGCGGGGGGCCCTACGAGCAGTACTTC. As protein: CASSQLSGGPYEQYF.

The V and J genes are TRBV5-1 and TRBJ2-7; D ambiguous. The germline gives CDR1 SGHRS, CDR2 YFSETQ. V gave up 0 bases and J gave up 7 bases, with 17 bases separating them. The CDR3 spans 15 residues. For the CDR3, the DNA is TGCGCCAGCAGCTTGGAATTGGTCTCGGCGAATGAGCAGTACTTC. Its translation is CASSLELVSANEQYF.

The CDR3 loop is CASSYLRGLYDTEAFF. CDR3 nucleotides: TGTGCCAGCAGTTACCTCAGGGGGCTTTATGACACTGAAGCTTTCTTT. This chain joins TRBV27 and TRBJ1-1, with 8 bases aligning to TRBD1. Losses at the gene ends were 4 bases for V and 3 bases for J; bases not matched to a gene: 10. Germline V lookup: CDR1 MNHEY, CDR2 SMNVEV (reference sequence). CDR3 size: 16 residues.

The chain recombines TRBV18 with TRBJ1-1; no definite D call. Germline V gene lookup returns CDR1 KGHSH and CDR2 LQKENI. Trimming shortened V by 6 bases and J by 4 bases, and 6 bases separated the two germline ends. This CDR3 comprises 11 residues. The CDR3 nucleotides read TGTGCCAGCTCTCTCTCCACTGAAGCTTTCTTT. Amino acids: CASSLSTEAFF.

The V call is TRBV6-5, the J call TRBJ1-1; the D is unclear. Germline V gene sequence: CDR1 MNHEY, CDR2 SVGAGI. With 5 bases removed from V and 0 bases from J, the gap between germline ends came to 7 bases. This CDR3 comprises 13 residues. CDR3 protein: CASSKPMNTEAFF. DNA of the CDR3: TGTGCCAGCAGTAAACCTATGAACACTGAAGCTTTCTTT.

The chain employs TRBV10-2 and TRBJ1-5, with 8 bases aligning to TRBD1. CDR1 WSHSY and CDR2 SAAADI come from the germline V gene. J lost 2 bases, V lost 7 bases, and 4 bases had no gene match. CDR3 size: 14 residues. The CDR3 loop is CASNGQGGNQPQHF. In DNA form, the CDR3 reads TGCGCCAGCAACGGACAGGGAGGCAATCAGCCCCAGCATTTT.

V gene TRBV5-1 combines with J gene TRBJ2-2, with D hard to call. From germline, CDR1 is SGHRS and CDR2 YFSETQ. The V end lost 0 bases, the J end lost 8 bases, and 11 bases lay between the germline ends. The CDR3 spans 14 residues. The DNA of the CDR3 is TGCGCCAGCAGCTTGGGGACCGCGAGTGGGGAGCTGTTTTTT. Amino acid sequence: CASSLGTASGELFF.

V and J are TRBV7-2 and TRBJ2-5; D unresolved. V was pared by 5 bases and J by 5 bases, with 9 bases between. Germline CDR1 and CDR2: SGHTA and FQGNSA. This CDR3 is 12 amino acids long. The CDR3 DNA follows: TGTGCCAGCAGCCCCCCACGGGAGACCCAGTACTTC. It codes for CASSPPRETQYF.

V is TRBV5-4 and J is TRBJ2-1; D gene uncertain. V was cut by 4 bases and J by 8 bases, with 13 bases left in between. CDR3 length: 13 residues. The germline V gene has CDR1 SGHNT and CDR2 YYREEE (reference sequence). CDR3 in DNA: TGTGCCAGCAGCCCTGTGGGCCTGGATGAGCAGTTCTTC. Translation gives CASSPVGLDEQFF. The complete variable domain, with remaining parts taken from reference TRBV5-4 and TRBJ2-1, reads ETGVTQSPTHLIKTRGQQVTLRCSSQSGHNTVSWYQQALGQGPQFIFQYYREEENGRGNFPPRFSGLQFPNYSSELNVNALELDDSALYLCASSPVGLDEQFFGPGTRLTVL.

In its sample, this clone ranks as medium-sized. The chain recombines TRBV6-1 with TRBJ2-1; D call uncertain. The CDR3 is 13 amino acids. From germline, CDR1 is MNHNS and CDR2 SASEGT. Trimming removed 7 bases at V and 0 bases at J, with 7 bases between. CDR3 in DNA: TGTGCCAGCATAGAACCCTCCTACAATGAGCAGTTCTTC. Protein: CASIEPSYNEQFF.

This clone appeared once. The rearrangement links TRBV19 to TRBJ1-4; a possible D gene is TRBD1 (5 bases). The CDR3 totals 14 residues. V was cut by 4 bases and J by 7 bases, with 13 bases left in between. Germline loops: CDR1 LNHDA, CDR2 SQIVND (reference sequence). Here the CDR3 reads CASSSGAAGEKLFF. The CDR3 DNA reads TGTGCCAGTAGTAGCGGGGCAGCCGGTGAAAAACTGTTTTTT.

CDR3 bases: TGTGCCAGCAGTTACAGGGTTTTGGCTTCACCCCTCCACTTT. Its translation: CASSYRVLASPLHF. The J gene is TRBJ1-6, the V gene TRBV6-5; no definite D call. Germline V lookup: CDR1 MNHEY, CDR2 SVGAGI. The CDR3 runs 14 residues. V gave up 2 bases and J gave up 9 bases, with 11 bases separating them.

This chain connects TRBV7-2 to TRBJ1-1; 11 bases fit TRBD1. Germline CDR1 SGHTA, CDR2 FQGNSA. CDR3 length: 17 amino acids. V trimming: 5 bases; J trimming: 1 base; junction bases outside the gene matches: 9. CDR3 coding DNA: TGTGCCAGCAGCCGAGGACAGGGGGCTGGGGCGAACACTGAAGCTTTCTTT. Its translation is CASSRGQGAGANTEAFF.

This chain uses TRBV10-3 with TRBJ2-2, with D perhaps being TRBD1 or TRBD2 (5 bases each). There are 17 residues in the CDR3. V was shortened by 0 bases and J by 0 bases, with 11 bases between the two germline ends. Germline V gives CDR1 ENHRY, CDR2 SYGVKD. The CDR3 region has the DNA TGTGCCATCAGTGAGTCGAGAGGGGCCTCGAACACCGGGGAGCTGTTTTTT. Its protein product is CAISESRGASNTGELFF.